This T cell receptor (beta chain) comes out of a study of cytomegalovirus exposure and HLA in healthy donors. Study as a whole: The 110 or so validation repertoires, a later analysis reported, used the same platform as the 666 first-cohort repertoires.

Notes on the study in general: Rarity held for most TCR sequences, but there were some public TCRs that occurred in many donors. Researchers catalogued some 160 TCR beta chains as cytomegalovirus-associated.

The CDR3 has 11 residues. Germline-derived CDR1 and CDR2 are MDHEN and SYDVKM. The V end lost 8 bases, the J end lost 7 bases, and 9 bases lay between the germline ends. Produced via immunoSEQ multiplex PCR; TCRdb's table is partial and in-frame only. The data show some 350,000 clones, roughly 87% seen once. Concerning this clone: Its antigen is not identified.

Separate from the approximately 600-subject first cohort was the 120-subject validation cohort, to which the donors belonged. The chain combines TRBV28 with TRBJ1-5; D gene unclear. The sample comprised PBMCs. The TCR comes from a woman aged 25 to 39 in good health and CMV-seropositive. For the CDR3, the DNA is TGTGCCAGCTCCGAGGGACAGCCCCAGCATTTT. Translating it yields CASSEGQPQHF.